Listed here are 16 T cell receptor beta chains from one sample, sequenced in a study of cytomegalovirus exposure and HLA in healthy donors. The PCR made use of 60 Vbeta and 13 Jbeta primers. Only in-frame clones appear in the TCRdb table, and some are missing; sequencing was by immunoSEQ multiplex PCR. This table holds about 130,000 clones, nearly 80% found once. Sequencing input: PBMCs. These receptors were obtained from a man aged 30 to 45 in good health and CMV-seronegative.

This clone was detected only a few times. The gene calls are TRBV28 and TRBJ2-7, with D tentatively TRBD2 (6 bases). This CDR3 is 16 amino acids long. V lost 4 bases and J lost 4, with 20 bases in between. Per germline, CDR1 MDHEN and CDR2 SYDVKM. DNA of the CDR3: TGTGCCAGCAGTTCCGAGGGGCGACTAGATGATTACGAGCAGTACTTC. Translated: CASSSEGRLDDYEQYF.

The chain employs TRBV4-1 and TRBJ2-1; 9 bases are shared with TRBD1. Germline lookup yields CDR1 MGHRA and CDR2 YSYEKL. J was trimmed by 6 bases and V by 5 bases; bases with no gene match: 5. The CDR3 contains 14 residues. DNA of the CDR3: TGCGCCAGCAGCGGGGGACAGGGCGTCAATGAGCAGTTCTTC. It encodes CASSGGQGVNEQFF.

With respect to this clone: The sample carries other DNA sequences with the same CDR3. This rearrangement joins TRBV30 to TRBJ1-1; no definite D call. The germline gives CDR1 GTSNPN, CDR2 SVGIG (reference sequence). V lost 0 bases to trimming and J lost 5 bases, with 7 bases between them. There are 12 residues in the CDR3. The CDR3 here is CAWSVPRTEAFF. The CDR3 nucleotides read TGTGCCTGGAGTGTACCGAGGACTGAAGCTTTCTTT.

The chain combines TRBV25-1 with TRBJ1-5; no clear D. V was trimmed by 8 bases and J by 0 bases, leaving 11 bases between them. The length of the CDR3 is 14 residues. Per germline, CDR1 MGHDK and CDR2 SYGVNS. CDR3 in DNA: TGTGCCAGCTCTAGGAGCGGTAGCAATCAGCCCCAGCATTTT. Protein sequence: CASSRSGSNQPQHF.

The genes are TRBV28 and TRBJ2-3; 8 nucleotides match TRBD1. This CDR3 is built from 14 residues. CDR1 and CDR2 (germline): MDHEN, SYDVKM. Unmatched junction bases numbered 5, after V lost 3 bases and J lost 6 bases. As DNA, the CDR3 is TGTGCCAGCAGTTTTAGCAGGGGGCATGATACGCAGTATTTT. Its protein is CASSFSRGHDTQYF.

This clone was observed once. The CDR3 DNA reads TGTGCCAGCAGCGGGTCGGGGAGTCGTACAGATACGCAGTATTTT. It encodes CASSGSGSRTDTQYF. The chain employs TRBV5-4 and TRBJ2-3, with TRBD2 as a possible D gene (5 bases). The CDR3 runs to 15 residues. The V gene lost 4 bases and the J gene lost 3 bases, with 15 bases spanning the gap. Germline CDR1 is SGHNT and CDR2 is YYREEE (reference sequence).

This chain joins TRBV6-6 and TRBJ2-1; 8 bases match TRBD2. The CDR3 runs to 15 residues. V was clipped by 2 bases and J by 10 bases; unmatched bases: 10. Looked up from germline, CDR1 is MNHNY and CDR2 is SVGAGI (reference sequence). The CDR3 DNA reads TGTGCCAGCAGTTACCTAGCGGGCCTGGATAAAGAGCAGTTCTTC. This sequence encodes CASSYLAGLDKEQFF.

This rearrangement joins TRBV28 to TRBJ1-6; D ambiguous. V was shortened by 2 bases and J by 6 bases, with 8 bases between the two germline ends. This CDR3 is 14 amino acids long. Germline CDR1 is MDHEN and CDR2 is SYDVKM. CDR3 DNA: TGTGCCAGCAGTTTAATACAGAGTAATTCACCCCTCCACTTT. Protein sequence: CASSLIQSNSPLHF. Full variable domain (remainder filled in from reference TRBV28 and TRBJ1-6): DVKVTQSSRYLVKRTGEKVFLECVQDMDHENMFWYRQDPGLGLRLIYFSYDVKMKEKGDIPEGYSVSREKKERFSLILESASTNQTSMYLCASSLIQSNSPLHFGNGTRLTVT.

The rearrangement links TRBV7-9 to TRBJ2-3, with 7 bases that match TRBD1. Germline V gene data show CDR1 as SEHNR and CDR2 as FQNEAQ (reference sequence). V was pared by 3 bases and J by 2 bases, with 5 bases of the junction left unmatched. The CDR3 runs to 15 residues. The CDR3 is CASSLSGTATDTQYF. The CDR3, as DNA: TGTGCCAGCAGCTTGAGTGGGACAGCCACAGATACGCAGTATTTT.

The rearrangement uses TRBV9 and TRBJ2-1; D not certain. V shed 0 bases and J shed 6 bases, with 7 bases lying between them. Germline loops: CDR1 SGDLS, CDR2 YYNGEE. This CDR3 has 13 residues. The DNA for the CDR3 is TGTGCCAGCAGCGTAGGGTCAGTCAATGAGCAGTTCTTC. Translation gives CASSVGSVNEQFF.

The V call is TRBV6-1, the J call TRBJ2-1; TRBD1 might be the D (7 bases). There are 13 residues in the CDR3. The V gene lost 7 bases and the J gene lost 8 bases, with 15 bases spanning the gap. CDR1 is MNHNS, CDR2 SASEGT, per germline. The CDR3 region has the DNA TGTGCCAGCACTAGACAGGGACTCGATGAGCAGTTCTTC. Its translation: CASTRQGLDEQFF.

This clone was detected only a few times. The V and J genes are TRBV10-2 and TRBJ2-7; tentative D call: TRBD1 (5 bases). Germline-derived CDR1 and CDR2 are WSHSY and SAAADI. This CDR3 has 13 residues. Trimming took off 8 bases at V and 5 bases at J, with 16 bases between the two ends. The CDR3: CASGYSPRDEQYF. In nucleotides, the CDR3 is TGCGCCAGCGGTTATAGCCCCAGGGACGAGCAGTACTTC.

The CDR3 DNA reads TGCGCCAGCAGCCCTGGGACTAGCGGTCTCCCTATGGAAGAGACCCAGTACTTC. Protein sequence: CASSPGTSGLPMEETQYF. This sequence joins TRBV5-1 and TRBJ2-5, with 11 positions matching TRBD2. J was trimmed by 3 bases and V by 4 bases; bases with no gene match: 14. Germline lookup yields CDR1 SGHRS and CDR2 YFSETQ. This CDR3 region has 18 residues.

The chain uses TRBV30 and TRBJ2-3, with 7 bases that match TRBD2. V trimming: 0 bases; J trimming: 4 bases; junction bases outside the gene matches: 13. Germline lookup yields CDR1 GTSNPN and CDR2 SVGIG (reference sequence). This CDR3 contains 17 residues. The CDR3: CAWSVRGGPLGADTQYF. CDR3 nucleotide sequence: TGTGCCTGGAGTGTAAGGGGAGGGCCGCTCGGCGCAGATACGCAGTATTTT.

This clone was picked up one time. The chain carries TRBV10-3 and TRBJ2-3; 8 bases fit TRBD1. V lost 10 bases to trimming and J lost 5 bases; unmatched junction nucleotides: 5. Germline assignment: CDR1 ENHRY and CDR2 SYGVKD. The CDR3 runs to 12 residues. CDR3 region: CANGQGEDTQYF. CDR3 nucleotide sequence: TGTGCCAATGGACAGGGCGAAGATACGCAGTATTTT.

This rearrangement joins TRBV28 to TRBJ2-1; unclear D gene. This CDR3 has 12 residues. Trimming took 0 bases from V and 7 from J, leaving 4 bases between them. Per the germline V gene, CDR1 is MDHEN and CDR2 is SYDVKM. DNA of the CDR3: TGTGCCAGCAGTTTATGGCGGAATGAGCAGTTCTTC. Protein product: CASSLWRNEQFF.